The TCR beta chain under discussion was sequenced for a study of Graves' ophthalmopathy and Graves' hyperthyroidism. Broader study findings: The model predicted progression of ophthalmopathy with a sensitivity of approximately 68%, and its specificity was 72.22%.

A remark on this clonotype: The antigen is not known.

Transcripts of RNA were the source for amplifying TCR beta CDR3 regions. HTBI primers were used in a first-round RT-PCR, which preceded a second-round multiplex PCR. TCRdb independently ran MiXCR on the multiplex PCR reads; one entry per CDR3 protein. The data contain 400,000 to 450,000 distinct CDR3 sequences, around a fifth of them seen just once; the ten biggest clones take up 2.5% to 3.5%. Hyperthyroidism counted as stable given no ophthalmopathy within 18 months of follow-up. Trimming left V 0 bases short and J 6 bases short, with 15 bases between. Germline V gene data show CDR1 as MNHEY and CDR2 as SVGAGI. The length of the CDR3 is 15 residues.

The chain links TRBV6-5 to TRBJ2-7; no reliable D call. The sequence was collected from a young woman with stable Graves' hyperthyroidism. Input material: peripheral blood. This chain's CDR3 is CASSYSIRFLGEQYF. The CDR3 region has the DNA TGTGCCAGCAGTTACTCGATCAGGTTCTTAGGCGAGCAGTACTTC.